Detailed here is one T cell receptor (beta chain). The CDR3 spans 15 residues. Trimming took 4 bases from V and 3 from J; bases not matched to a gene: 9. Germline V gives CDR1 SGHTS, CDR2 YDEGEE. This entry is derived from a study of cytomegalovirus exposure and HLA in healthy donors. Assay: immunoSEQ multiplex PCR; the TCRdb copy retains only in-frame clones and omits some. The sample consists of 250,000 to 350,000 clones, approximately 85% of them appearing once. This receptor was obtained from a man younger than 45 in good health and CMV-seronegative. V gene TRBV5-8 combines with J gene TRBJ1-1, with 7 bases fitting TRBD1. The sample consisted of PBMCs. The CDR3 loop reads CASSPTGEVDTEAFF. The CDR3 DNA reads TGTGCCAGCAGCCCCACAGGGGAGGTAGACACTGAAGCTTTCTTT. The complete variable domain, with remaining parts taken from reference TRBV5-8 and TRBJ1-1, reads EAGVTQSPTHLIKTRGQQATLRCSPISGHTSVYWYQQALGLGLQFLLWYDEGEERNRGNFPPRFSGRQFPNYSSELNVNALELEDSALYLCASSPTGEVDTEAFFGQGTRLTVV.